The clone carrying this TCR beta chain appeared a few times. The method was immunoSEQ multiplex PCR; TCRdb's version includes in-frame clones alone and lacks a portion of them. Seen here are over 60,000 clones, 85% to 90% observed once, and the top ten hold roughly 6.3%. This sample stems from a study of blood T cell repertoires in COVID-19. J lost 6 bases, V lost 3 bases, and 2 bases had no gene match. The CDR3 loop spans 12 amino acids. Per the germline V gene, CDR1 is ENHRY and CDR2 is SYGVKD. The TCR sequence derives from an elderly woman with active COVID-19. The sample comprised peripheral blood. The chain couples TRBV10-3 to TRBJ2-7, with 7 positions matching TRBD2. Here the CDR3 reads CAISEGRAEQYF. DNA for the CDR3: TGTGCCATCAGTGAAGGGAGGGCCGAGCAGTACTTC.